The present TCR beta chain was sequenced within a study of T cell repertoires in cytomegalovirus infection (dated by TCRdb to between 2019 and 2020). With regard to the full study: Donor HLA type was relevant to the analysis, as public TCR beta signatures indicated carriage of CMV infection together with the matching HLA type.

Sequencing took place on an Illumina HiSeq 1500. TCRdb's own reprocessing of the public reads used fastp at Q25 and MiXCR and kept productive beta chains. Each entry is one CDR3 protein sequence, shown with its most common DNA and genes. The sample table records more than 85,000 distinct CDR3 sequences; 15% to 20% of these occur just once. In total, the top ten clones hold 8% of the sample. The CDR3 measures 15 amino acids from cysteine to phenylalanine. CDR3 DNA is the only sequence kept; it has 45 bases, read in frame from the first base. A distance of 15 bases separates the germline ends of V and J, which lose 4 bases and 3 bases respectively. CDR1 and CDR2 are drawn from the germline V gene: SGHVS, FNYEAQ. This clonotype has ten or more counts. The antigen it binds to is not known. No quality values exist for individual bases; no much larger clone is one base distant. Results and caveats for the whole study, not just this receptor: The ex vivo response was dominated by HLA-C-restricted CMV-specific TCR beta clonotypes, and the single most frequent clonotype in two of eight donors was supplied by these HLA-C-restricted clonotypes. Carriers of CMV infection plus the relevant HLA type were discriminated by the cumulative frequency of public TCR beta family members in the study cohort and in an independent roughly 400-donor cohort.

This clonotype was obtained from a human donor in good health (CMV status not recorded). Some clones in this sample may be carry-over from other donors' samples. Sequenced input: PBMCs. The V and J segments used are TRBV7-6 and TRBJ1-1; D gene: possibly TRBD1, on 6 matching bases. The DNA is as follows: TGTGCCAGCAGCTCAAAAGGGAGGGGGGACACTGAAGCTTTCTTT. Its coded protein is CASSSKGRGDTEAFF.